These 20 T cell receptor beta chains share one sample of origin, sequenced in a study of cytomegalovirus exposure and HLA in healthy donors. Primers for the PCR totalled 60 Vbeta and 13 Jbeta. Using immunoSEQ multiplex PCR, the repertoire was profiled, and TCRdb retains in-frame clones only, with some absent. Among under 200,000 clones listed, 78% were seen once. Sample: PBMCs. Receptors were obtained from a woman in her forties in good health and CMV-seronegative.

This chain uses TRBV4-2 with TRBJ1-2, with D tentatively TRBD1 (5 bases). The V end was cut by 1 base, the J end by 6 bases, with 12 bases between. This CDR3 has 14 amino acids. Germline V gene lookup returns CDR1 LGHNA and CDR2 YNFKEQ. CDR3 in amino acids: CASSQAFRVDGYTF. The CDR3 DNA reads TGTGCCAGCAGCCAAGCCTTCAGGGTAGATGGCTACACCTTC.

This clone was counted many times. The genes are TRBV5-8 and TRBJ1-3; D perhaps matches TRBD1 (6 bases). Germline lookup yields CDR1 SGHTS and CDR2 YDEGEE. The CDR3 loop spans 14 amino acids. Trimming shortened V by 0 bases and J by 11 bases, and 15 bases separated the two germline ends. The CDR3 nucleotides are TGTGCCAGCAGCTTGGAGCCAGGGGCTTCGTCCATATATTTT. Protein sequence: CASSLEPGASSIYF.

The rearrangement joins TRBV12-5 to TRBJ2-7, with D possibly TRBD2 on 7 matching bases. V was shortened by 3 bases and J by 0 bases, with 9 bases between the two germline ends. The CDR3 totals 14 residues. Germline-derived CDR1 and CDR2 are LGHNT and FRNRAP. The CDR3 loop is CASGLGGGSYEQYF. The CDR3 DNA follows: TGTGCTAGTGGTTTAGGGGGGGGCTCCTACGAGCAGTACTTC.

CDR3 sequence (DNA): TGTGCCAGCAGGACCGCCCGGGGGACCCAGTACTTC. Its translation is CASRTARGTQYF. The chain carries TRBV6-5 and TRBJ2-5; possible D gene TRBD2, 5 bases. Germline V gene data show CDR1 as MNHEY and CDR2 as SVGAGI. The CDR3 spans 12 residues. Trimming left V 6 bases short and J 7 bases short, with 12 bases between.

This clone was seen a single time. The chain links TRBV6-5 to TRBJ1-5, with 8 nucleotides matching TRBD1. The V gene's germline CDR1 is MNHEY and CDR2 SVGAGI. Germline trimming cut 5 bases from V and 1 base from J; bases unmatched to any gene: 4. CDR3 length: 15 residues. CDR3 region: CASSVGQGSNQPQHF. DNA of the CDR3: TGTGCCAGCAGTGTAGGACAGGGAAGCAATCAGCCCCAGCATTTT.

The J gene is TRBJ1-1, the V gene TRBV5-1, with a weak D call TRBD1 (5 bases). Germline V gene data show CDR1 as SGHRS and CDR2 as YFSETQ. This CDR3 comprises 15 residues. Deletions cut 2 bases from V and 1 base from J, with 12 bases between. The CDR3 protein is CASSLWGGPNTEAFF. CDR3 nucleotides: TGCGCCAGCAGCTTATGGGGCGGCCCGAACACTGAAGCTTTCTTT.

The CDR3 loop reads CASSPWGRGVTDTQYF. CDR3 in DNA: TGTGCCAGCAGCCCCTGGGGGCGGGGGGTCACAGATACGCAGTATTTT. V usage is TRBV5-4 and J usage is TRBJ2-3; 8 bases map to TRBD2. Germline V gives CDR1 SGHNT, CDR2 YYREEE (reference sequence). This CDR3 has 16 amino acids. The J segment lost 2 bases and the V segment lost 4 bases, leaving 9 bases of the junction unmatched. Full variable domain (rest looked up from reference TRBV5-4 and TRBJ2-3): ETGVTQSPTHLIKTRGQQVTLRCSSQSGHNTVSWYQQALGQGPQFIFQYYREEENGRGNFPPRFSGLQFPNYSSELNVNALELDDSALYLCASSPWGRGVTDTQYFGPGTRLTVL.

DNA of the CDR3: TGTGCCAGTAGTACGATCCGGACAGACTCTGGAAACACCATATATTTT. Its protein is CASSTIRTDSGNTIYF. The chain employs TRBV19 and TRBJ1-3; D is possibly TRBD1 (6 bases). CDR1 is LNHDA, CDR2 SQIVND, per germline (reference sequence). This CDR3 is 16 amino acids long. V lost 4 bases and J lost 0, with 13 bases in between.

CDR3 DNA sequence: TGTGCCAGCAGCGGGACAGTCCAAGAGACCCAGTACTTC. This translates into CASSGTVQETQYF. V gene TRBV11-3 combines with J gene TRBJ2-5; 7 bases match TRBD1. Germline CDR1 reads SGHNT; CDR2 reads YENEEA. This CDR3 is 13 amino acids long. V shed 5 bases and J 1 base; nucleotides not matched to a gene: 1.

The chain has TRBV5-1 and TRBJ2-7, with 11 bases matching TRBD1. CDR1 is SGHRS and CDR2 is YFSETQ in the germline V gene. The CDR3 consists of 15 residues. With V trimmed by 4 bases and J by 2 bases, 5 bases remained unmatched. This CDR3 reads CASSLGQGVAYEQYF. CDR3 nucleotides: TGCGCCAGCAGCCTGGGACAGGGGGTAGCCTACGAGCAGTACTTC.

The V and J genes are TRBV5-6 and TRBJ1-5, with D maybe TRBD1 (5 bases). The CDR3 runs to 16 residues. Trimming took 2 bases from V and 11 from J, leaving 23 bases between them. Germline assignment: CDR1 SGHDT and CDR2 YYEEEE. Written as DNA, the CDR3 is TGTGCCAGCAGCTTAGGCCAGGGTGGTAGGTCGCCGACCCAGCATTTT. Translated: CASSLGQGGRSPTQHF.

This clone was picked up one time. The gene calls are TRBV14 and TRBJ2-7; 8 bases match TRBD1. This CDR3 has 14 amino acids. The V gene's germline CDR1 is SGHDN and CDR2 FVKESK. The J segment lost 3 bases and the V segment lost 4 bases, leaving 5 bases of the junction unmatched. This CDR3 reads CASSPRDRFYEQYF. The CDR3 bases are TGTGCCAGCAGCCCTCGGGACAGGTTCTACGAGCAGTACTTC.

This chain joins TRBV6-5 and TRBJ1-2; D unclear. The V end lost 2 bases, the J end lost 4 bases, and 8 bases lay between the germline ends. The CDR3 runs 13 residues. The V gene's germline CDR1 is MNHEY and CDR2 SVGAGI. Here the CDR3 DNA reads TGTGCCAGCAGTTACCCCGGAGGCTATGGCTACACCTTC. Translation gives CASSYPGGYGYTF.

The rearrangement joins TRBV2 to TRBJ1-2; a possible D gene is TRBD1 (6 bases). This CDR3 region has 16 residues. V was clipped by 7 bases and J by 2 bases, with 20 bases between them. Germline V gene data show CDR1 as SNHLY and CDR2 as FYNNEI. Here the CDR3 reads CASNIKDTGRNYGYTF. Written as DNA, the CDR3 is TGTGCCAGCAACATCAAGGATACAGGGCGCAACTATGGCTACACCTTC.

This clone occurred a few times. The chain combines TRBV19 with TRBJ1-1; weak D call: TRBD1 (5 bases). CDR1 is LNHDA and CDR2 is SQIVND in the germline V gene (reference sequence). The CDR3 consists of 14 residues. V was cut by 5 bases and J by 4 bases, with 14 bases left in between. CDR3 nucleotide sequence: TGTGCCAGTAGTGCGTTCGGGGGGTCCACTGAAGCTTTCTTT. It specifies CASSAFGGSTEAFF. The full variable domain, in which reference TRBV19 and TRBJ1-1 provide the parts outside the CDR3, is DGGITQSPKYLFRKEGQNVTLSCEQNLNHDAMYWYRQDPGQGLRLIYYSQIVNDFQKGDIAEGYSVSREKKESFPLTVTSAQKNPTAFYLCASSAFGGSTEAFFGQGTRLTVV.

A few counts support this clone. The gene calls are TRBV13 and TRBJ2-5, with 7 nucleotides matching TRBD1. CDR3 length: 14 amino acids. Germline V gives CDR1 PRHDT, CDR2 FYEKMQ (reference sequence). After removal of 3 bases from V and 1 base from J, the junction contained 2 bases not matched to a gene. For the CDR3, the DNA is TGTGCCAGCAGCTTGACAGGGACCCAAGAGACCCAGTACTTC. Its protein is CASSLTGTQETQYF.

The chain combines TRBV4-1 with TRBJ2-3; possibly TRBD2 for D (6 bases). This CDR3 comprises 16 residues. The V end lost 1 base, the J end lost 0 bases, and 11 bases lay between the germline ends. CDR1 is MGHRA, CDR2 YSYEKL, per germline. Written as DNA, the CDR3 is TGCGCCAGCAGCCAAGCCGGGACTCCAAGCACAGATACGCAGTATTTT. Amino acid sequence: CASSQAGTPSTDTQYF.

The V gene is TRBV19, the J gene TRBJ1-4; D unresolved. CDR3 length equals 13 residues. CDR1 is LNHDA and CDR2 is SQIVND in the germline V gene (reference sequence). The V end lost 3 bases, the J end lost 5 bases, and 7 bases lay between the germline ends. The CDR3 coding sequence is TGTGCCAGTAGTATCATTGTGAATGAAAAACTGTTTTTT. The encoded protein is CASSIIVNEKLFF.

J is TRBJ1-1 and V is TRBV19; D gene unclear. The CDR3 spans 15 residues. Looked up from germline, CDR1 is LNHDA and CDR2 is SQIVND (reference sequence). Trimming cost V 4 bases and J 1 base, with 13 bases left between them. The CDR3, as DNA: TGTGCCAGTAGTACCCCCGTGAGGCCGAACACTGAAGCTTTCTTT. It codes for CASSTPVRPNTEAFF.

V gene TRBV6-1 combines with J gene TRBJ1-2; D perhaps matches TRBD1 (6 bases). This CDR3 spans 12 amino acids. Germline CDR1 MNHNS, CDR2 SASEGT. The V gene lost 7 bases and the J gene lost 4 bases, with 10 bases spanning the gap. The chain's CDR3 is CASTDRIYGYTF. The CDR3, as DNA: TGTGCCAGCACAGACAGGATCTATGGCTACACCTTC.